This TCR beta chain was identified during a study of OX40 agonist ivuxolimab in advanced cancers. Here immunoSEQ multiplex PCR was the method, and the copy in TCRdb shows in-frame clones only, minus some. Of about 62,000 clones in the sample, 65% to 85% were seen once. Germline loops: CDR1 LNHDA, CDR2 SQIVND (reference sequence). The V end was cut by 3 bases, the J end by 5 bases, with 13 bases between. There are 15 residues in the CDR3. The TCR originated in an adult with an advanced solid tumor such as melanoma, head and neck, liver or kidney cancer. Sequencing was performed on CD4+ or CD8+ T cells sorted from blood, taken in a trial of the OX40 agonist ivuxolimab. V is TRBV19 and J is TRBJ2-2, with D perhaps matching TRBD2 (6 bases). Here the CDR3 reads CASSIGGKGTGELFF. The DNA for the CDR3 is TGTGCCAGTAGTATCGGGGGTAAGGGGACCGGGGAGCTGTTTTTT.